This T cell receptor beta chain derives from a study of shared clonotypes between healthy human individuals (dated by TCRdb to the early 2020s). Turning to the overall study: The cohort included a few men and a couple of women between 18 and 49 years of age. Per donor, three plates each were used for CD4 naive and CD4 memory, two for CD8 naive, and one for CD8 memory. The study deeply sequenced blood TCR repertoires of five healthy adults to estimate repertoire size and the extent of clonotype sharing between individuals. Different laboratories and diverse techniques were used to prepare libraries and sequence TCR repertoires, to increase sequencing depth and limit assay-specific biases. Each donor's leukapheresis produced roughly between roughly 0.85 and 10 billion PBMCs. The research as a whole found: The genetic and exposure-history diversity represented was limited by the small number of donors. Only blood was sampled, and tissue TCR repertoires likely differ from those in blood. Naive subsets generally had larger estimated clonotype richness than memory subsets. Incomplete sequencing was indicated by rarefaction of sorted-subset datasets, despite the large sequencing depth. Compared with non-shared clonotypes, the clonotypes found in all four sorted-subset donors had higher generation probabilities. When several donors were compared, the shared fraction of clonotypes was roughly 5% for naive CD4, over 3% for naive CD8, 2.3% for memory CD4, and about 0.36% for memory CD8. Pairwise subsampling led to the expectation that sequencing depth would affect the degree of clonotype sharing among donors.

TCR CDR3 regions were amplified from genomic DNA by multiplex PCR using the deep immunoSEQ assay. Genomic DNA extracted from each cell subset was distributed evenly over all wells of several immunoSEQ 96-well plates, and each plate served as one replicate. Each replicate PCR for sorted subsets received 200 ng genomic DNA, equal to around 32,000 T cell genomes. Purified libraries were quantified with a Qubit 3.0 fluorometer, sized on a Bioanalyzer 2100, and re-quantified with the KAPA Library Quantification kit. Each immunoSEQ 96-well plate was sequenced on its own single-read 150-cycle Illumina NextSeq 550 flow cell. The authors' analysis ran thus. Because only junctional sequences without quality scores were contained in the immunoSEQ output, filtering matching that applied to full-length reads could not be performed. Sequences were annotated with PyIR, a Python wrapper for IgBLAST v1.9, and V/J genes and CDR3 were assigned using IMGT germline references. Reads with weak V/J assignments (E-value above 1e-6), missing CDR3, stop codons, out-of-frame junctions, or ambiguous translated residues were removed. A V3J clonotype was defined by an identical inferred V gene, J gene, and CDR3 amino acid sequence. The percentage overlap between two repertoires was calculated by dividing the number of shared unique clonotypes by the size of the smaller repertoire. Three approaches were used to assess repertoire richness: RTK rarefaction, the Chao1 estimator, and Recon v2.1 estimates of unobserved clonotypes. Generation probabilities for all TCRbeta clonotypes obtained by the gDNA method from a few donors were computed using OLGA. The immuneACCESS repertoire file appears here via TCRdb, limited to in-frame rearrangements. These files lack a portion of the clones; in checked studies, under half of the deficit traces to unresolved V genes, and the cause of the others is not known. V, J and clone size are those of that table, while D and trimming were read from the DNA. Here the sample has hundreds of thousands of clones; around 97% occur a single time. The top ten hold 0.057% of the sample.

The donors were healthy, HIV-negative adults who had no recently reported acute infections or vaccinations. Every donor was a Caucasian adult living in Nashville, Tennessee, USA. CD4+ T cells were enriched by magnetic negative selection; naive cells were then positively selected on CD45RA, and the negative fraction formed the memory subset. Blood was obtained by leukapheresis, after which PBMCs were separated by Ficoll-Histopaque density gradient centrifugation and cryopreserved in liquid nitrogen vapor phase. Analytical flow cytometry was used to check the purity and quantity of each magnetically sorted T cell population. Each sorted fraction had its genomic DNA isolated and then quantified by UV absorbance on a Nanodrop 2000c. The junction shows trimming of 3 bases on V and 2 bases on J, plus 16 bases between the germline ends. From its cysteine to its phenylalanine, the CDR3 spans 16 amino acids. The CDR3 DNA has 48 bases and is translated from base 1. CDR1 and CDR2 are read off the germline V gene (reference sequence) as SGHNT and YYREEE.

As for this clone: This receptor's antigen is unknown. Base qualities are not at hand, and no much larger clone is one base apart.

The sample consisted of naive CD4+ T cells sorted from blood. The cell subset or site label corresponds to: CD45RA+ positively selected. The chain is encoded by TRBV5-4 joined to TRBJ2-3; tentative D gene TRBD1, with 6 bases matching. The receptor was derived from a woman aged 25 to 39 in good health. The CDR3 protein: CASSWTSGQNTDTQYF. The nucleotides read TGTGCCAGCAGCTGGACCTCTGGACAGAACACAGATACGCAGTATTTT.